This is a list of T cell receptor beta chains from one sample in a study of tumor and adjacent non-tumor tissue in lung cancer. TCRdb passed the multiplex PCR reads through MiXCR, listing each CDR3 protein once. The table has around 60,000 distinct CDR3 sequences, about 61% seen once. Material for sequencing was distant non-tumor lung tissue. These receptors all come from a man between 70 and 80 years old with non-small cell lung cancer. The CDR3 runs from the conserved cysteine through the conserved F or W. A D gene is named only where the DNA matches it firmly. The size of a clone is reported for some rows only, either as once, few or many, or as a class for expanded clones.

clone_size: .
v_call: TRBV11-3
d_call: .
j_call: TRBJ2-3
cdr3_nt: TGTGCCAGCAGCTTACCCCCAGGGGGGAACACAGATACACAGTTTTTT
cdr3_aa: CASSLPPGGNTDTQFF

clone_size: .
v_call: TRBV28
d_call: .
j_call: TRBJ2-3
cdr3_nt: TGTGCCAACACTTTCGGGGATAGGGGCACAGATACGCAGTATTTT
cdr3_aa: CANTFGDRGTDTQYF

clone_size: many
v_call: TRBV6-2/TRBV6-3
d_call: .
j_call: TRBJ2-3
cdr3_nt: TGTGCCAGCAGTTACTCGCTCCAAGGCCCTGCTAGCACAGATACGCAGTATTTT
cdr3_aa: CASSYSLQGPASTDTQYF

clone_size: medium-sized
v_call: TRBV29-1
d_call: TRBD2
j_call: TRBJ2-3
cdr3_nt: TGCAGCGTTGAGGACCCCGGGAGGGTCAGGACAGATACGCAGTATTTT
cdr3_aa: CSVEDPGRVRTDTQYF

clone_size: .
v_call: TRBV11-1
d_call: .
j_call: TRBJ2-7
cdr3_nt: TGTACCCGCAGCTTAGCGCGACTAGTGGACTCCTACGAGCAGTACTTC
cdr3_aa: CTRSLARLVDSYEQYF

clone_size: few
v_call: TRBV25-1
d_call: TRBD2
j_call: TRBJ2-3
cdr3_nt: TGTGCCAGCACCGCCCCGCCCCTAGCGGGAGGGAGGGGTGGCCACACAGATACGCAGTATTTT
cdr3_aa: CASTAPPLAGGRGGHTDTQYF

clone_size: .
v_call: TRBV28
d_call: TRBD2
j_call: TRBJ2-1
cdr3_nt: TGTGCCAGTTCCACTAGCGCCCGAGGTGGGGAGCAGCTCTTC
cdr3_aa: CASSTSARGGEQLF

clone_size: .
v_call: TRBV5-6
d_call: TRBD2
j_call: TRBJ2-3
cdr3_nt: TGTGCCAGCAGCCTGGAACTAGCGGGAGTGGCAGATACGCATTATTTT
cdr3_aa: CASSLELAGVADTHYF

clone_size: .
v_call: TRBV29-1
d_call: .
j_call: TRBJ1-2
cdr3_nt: TGCAGCGTTGAGGGCGGAACAAGCTCCTACACCTTC
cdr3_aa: CSVEGGTSSYTF

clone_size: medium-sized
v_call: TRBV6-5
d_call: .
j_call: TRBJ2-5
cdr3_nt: TGTGCCAGCACTAATCGGCTGGAAGAGACCCAGTACTTC
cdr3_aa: CASTNRLEETQYF

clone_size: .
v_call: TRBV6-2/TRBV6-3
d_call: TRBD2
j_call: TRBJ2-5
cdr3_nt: TGTGCCAGCAGTTACTCCCAGCGGGGCGTGTGGGAGACCCAGTACTTC
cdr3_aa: CASSYSQRGVWETQYF

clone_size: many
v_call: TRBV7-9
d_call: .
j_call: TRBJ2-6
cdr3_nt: TGTGCCAGCAGCTTATTGGGCGGCTCTGGGGCCAACGTCCTGACTTTC
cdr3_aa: CASSLLGGSGANVLTF

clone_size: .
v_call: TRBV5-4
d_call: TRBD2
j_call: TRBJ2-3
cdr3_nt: TGTGCCAGCATCTTGGGAGCGGGAGGGCCAGCAGATATGCAGTATTTT
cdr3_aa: CASILGAGGPADMQYF

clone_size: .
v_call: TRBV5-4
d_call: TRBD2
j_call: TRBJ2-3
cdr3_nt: TGTGTCAGCAGCTTGGAAGCGCGGGGGAGCTCAGATACGCAGTGTTTT
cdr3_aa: CVSSLEARGSSDTQCF

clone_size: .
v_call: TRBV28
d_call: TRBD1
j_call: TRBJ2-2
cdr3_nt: TGTGCCAGCAGTACCCGACAGGGGCCAGCCGGGGAGCTGTTTTTT
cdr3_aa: CASSTRQGPAGELFF

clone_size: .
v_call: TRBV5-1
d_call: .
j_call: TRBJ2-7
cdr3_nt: TGCGCCAGCAGCACCCCTGGGTACGAGCAGTACTTC
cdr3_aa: CASSTPGYEQYF